The rows below give T cell receptor beta chains drawn from one sample of a study of T-cell memory formation after mild COVID-19. TCRdb called the 5' RACE reads again in MiXCR, with one record for every CDR3 protein. In the table there are just under 550,000 distinct CDR3 sequences, about a fifth of which are singletons. Sequenced: PBMCs or a T cell subset sorted from them (not recorded which). Receptor source: an adult woman who had mild COVID-19 (a few samples of this study predate the infection). Cell type and time point are not known. Both conserved end residues are trimmed from each CDR3.

v_call: TRBV12-3/TRBV12-4
j_call: TRBJ2-1
cdr3_aa: ASTLDSTGSYNEQF

v_call: TRBV20-1
j_call: TRBJ1-5
cdr3_aa: SAVNVGSGYDQPQH

v_call: TRBV9
j_call: TRBJ2-6
cdr3_aa: ASSVLGPSGANVLT

v_call: TRBV6-5
j_call: TRBJ1-2
cdr3_aa: ASSYSARLNYGYT

v_call: TRBV4-3
j_call: TRBJ2-1
cdr3_aa: ASSQETRDEQF

v_call: TRBV9
j_call: TRBJ2-1
cdr3_aa: ASSVGTLVVDEQF

v_call: TRBV24-1
j_call: TRBJ2-7
cdr3_aa: ATSDSQITHGEQY

v_call: TRBV19
j_call: TRBJ1-1
cdr3_aa: ASTPGTGSEAF

v_call: TRBV20-1
j_call: TRBJ2-2
cdr3_aa: SAKTSTGELF

v_call: TRBV12-3/TRBV12-4
j_call: TRBJ2-7
cdr3_aa: ASSLAFRTEAYEQY

v_call: TRBV7-3
j_call: TRBJ2-7
cdr3_aa: ASSPSGYYEQY

v_call: TRBV12-3/TRBV12-4
j_call: TRBJ2-1
cdr3_aa: ASTEVSSYNEQF

v_call: TRBV14
j_call: TRBJ2-1
cdr3_aa: ASSSQGYNEQF

v_call: TRBV5-1
j_call: TRBJ2-3
cdr3_aa: ASSLEWPTTDTQY

v_call: TRBV5-1
j_call: TRBJ2-1
cdr3_aa: ASSHGDRNEQF

v_call: TRBV9
j_call: TRBJ1-2
cdr3_aa: ASSNGRRGDYGYT

v_call: TRBV20-1
j_call: TRBJ2-7
cdr3_aa: SARTGGSEQY

v_call: TRBV11-2
j_call: TRBJ2-1
cdr3_aa: ASSLDPLSSYNEQF

v_call: TRBV20-1
j_call: TRBJ2-1
cdr3_aa: SARISSGSSHNEQF

v_call: TRBV15
j_call: TRBJ1-1
cdr3_aa: ATSRYRDVGNTEAF

v_call: TRBV27
j_call: TRBJ2-1
cdr3_aa: ASSQGAGGGLSYNEQF

v_call: TRBV4-1
j_call: TRBJ2-3
cdr3_aa: ASSPLWRDTQY

v_call: TRBV7-9
j_call: TRBJ2-3
cdr3_aa: ASSPVLDTQY

v_call: TRBV5-1
j_call: TRBJ2-1
cdr3_aa: ASRSGPYNEQF